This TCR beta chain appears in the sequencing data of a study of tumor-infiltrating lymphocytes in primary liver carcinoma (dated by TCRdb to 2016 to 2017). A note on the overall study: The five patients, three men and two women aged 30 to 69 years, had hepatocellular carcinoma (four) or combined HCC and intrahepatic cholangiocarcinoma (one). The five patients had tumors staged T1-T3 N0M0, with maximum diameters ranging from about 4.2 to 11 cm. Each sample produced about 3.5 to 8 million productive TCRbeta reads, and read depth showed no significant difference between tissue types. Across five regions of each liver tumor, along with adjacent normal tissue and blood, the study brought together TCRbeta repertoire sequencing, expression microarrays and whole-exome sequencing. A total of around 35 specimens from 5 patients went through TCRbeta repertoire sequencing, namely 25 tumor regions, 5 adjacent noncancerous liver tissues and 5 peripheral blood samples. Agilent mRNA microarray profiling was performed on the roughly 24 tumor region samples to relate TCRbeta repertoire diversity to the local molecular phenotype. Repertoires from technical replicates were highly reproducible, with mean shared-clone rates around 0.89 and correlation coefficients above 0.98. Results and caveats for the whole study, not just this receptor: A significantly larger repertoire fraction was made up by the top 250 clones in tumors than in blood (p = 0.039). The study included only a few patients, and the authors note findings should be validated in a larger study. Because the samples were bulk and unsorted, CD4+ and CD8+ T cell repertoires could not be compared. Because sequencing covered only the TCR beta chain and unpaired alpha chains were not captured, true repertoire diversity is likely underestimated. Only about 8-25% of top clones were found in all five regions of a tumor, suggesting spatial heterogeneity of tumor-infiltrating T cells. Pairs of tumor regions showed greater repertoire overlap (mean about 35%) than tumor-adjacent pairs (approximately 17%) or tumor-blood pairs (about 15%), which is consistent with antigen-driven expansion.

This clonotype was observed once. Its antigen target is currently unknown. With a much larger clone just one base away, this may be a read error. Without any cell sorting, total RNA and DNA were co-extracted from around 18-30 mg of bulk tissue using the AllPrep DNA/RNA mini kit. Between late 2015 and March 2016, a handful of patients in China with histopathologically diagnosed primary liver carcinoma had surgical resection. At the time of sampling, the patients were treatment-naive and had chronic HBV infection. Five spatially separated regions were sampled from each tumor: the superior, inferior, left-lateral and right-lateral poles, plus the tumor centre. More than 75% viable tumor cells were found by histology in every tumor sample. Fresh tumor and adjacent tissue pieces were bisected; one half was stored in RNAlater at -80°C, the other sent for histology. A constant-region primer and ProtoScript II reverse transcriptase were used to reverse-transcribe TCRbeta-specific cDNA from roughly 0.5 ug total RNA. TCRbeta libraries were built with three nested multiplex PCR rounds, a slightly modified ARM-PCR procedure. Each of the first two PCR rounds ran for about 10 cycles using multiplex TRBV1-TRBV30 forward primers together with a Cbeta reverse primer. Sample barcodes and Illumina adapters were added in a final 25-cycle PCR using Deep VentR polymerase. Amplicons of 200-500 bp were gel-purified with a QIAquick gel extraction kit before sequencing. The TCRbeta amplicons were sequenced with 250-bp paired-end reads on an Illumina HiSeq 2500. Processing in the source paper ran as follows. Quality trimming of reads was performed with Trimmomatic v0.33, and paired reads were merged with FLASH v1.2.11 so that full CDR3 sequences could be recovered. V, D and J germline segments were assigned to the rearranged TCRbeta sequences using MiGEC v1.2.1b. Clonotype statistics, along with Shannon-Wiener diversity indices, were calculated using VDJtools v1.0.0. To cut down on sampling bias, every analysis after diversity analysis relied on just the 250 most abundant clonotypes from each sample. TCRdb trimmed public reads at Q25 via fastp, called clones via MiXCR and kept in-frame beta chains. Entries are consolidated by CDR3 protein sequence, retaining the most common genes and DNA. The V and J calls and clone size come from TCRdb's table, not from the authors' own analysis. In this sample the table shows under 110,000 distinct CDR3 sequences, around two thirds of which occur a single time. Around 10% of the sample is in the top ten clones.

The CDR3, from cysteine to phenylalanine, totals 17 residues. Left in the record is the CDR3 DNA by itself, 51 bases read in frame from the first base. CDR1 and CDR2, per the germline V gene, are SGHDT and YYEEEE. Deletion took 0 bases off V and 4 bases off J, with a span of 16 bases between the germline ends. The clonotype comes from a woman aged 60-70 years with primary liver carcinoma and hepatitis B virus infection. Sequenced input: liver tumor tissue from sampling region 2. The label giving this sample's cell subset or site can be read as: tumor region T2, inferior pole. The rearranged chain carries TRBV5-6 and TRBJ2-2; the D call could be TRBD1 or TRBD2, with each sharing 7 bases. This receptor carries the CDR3 CASSLVAGGEITGELFF. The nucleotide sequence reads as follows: TGTGCCAGCAGCTTGGTCGCAGGGGGGGAAATCACCGGGGAGCTGTTTTTT.